These 22 T cell receptor beta chains share one sample of origin, sequenced in a study of breast tumors, draining lymph nodes, adjacent tissues (dated by TCRdb to 2016 to 2018). Lymph node samples came from the axillary draining lymph nodes of breast cancer patients. The receptor library was made with multiplex PCR. TCRdb records Illumina HiSeq 2000 as the sequencer. The raw public reads went through TCRdb reprocessing: fastp at Q25, MiXCR clone calling, in-frame beta chains kept. Entries that share a CDR3 protein sequence are merged under the most common genes and DNA. In all, the sample holds fewer than 300,000 distinct CDR3 sequences, and 32% of those were seen once. About 1.4% of the sample is held by the ten biggest clonotypes. Sequenced material: axillary lymph node tissue. These receptor sequences come from a female donor with breast cancer. Some clones in this sample may be carry-over from other donors' samples.

Many counts were recorded for this clonotype. The chain carries TRBV11-3 and TRBJ2-7; TRBD2 agrees at 14 bases. J lost 7 bases, V lost 4 bases, and 6 bases had no gene match. The CDR3 covers 15 residues. Germline loops: CDR1 SGHNT, CDR2 YENEEA. The CDR3 nucleotides read TGTGCCAGCAGCTCGGGACTAGCGGGAGCGGGGGAGCAGTACTTC. Residues: CASSSGLAGAGEQYF.

This clonotype has at least ten counts. V gene TRBV7-6 combines with J gene TRBJ2-1; D may correspond to TRBD1 or TRBD2 (5 bases each). Germline-derived CDR1 and CDR2 are SGHVS and FNYEAQ. V shed 5 bases and J shed 5 bases, with 16 bases lying between them. The CDR3 totals 15 residues. CDR3 DNA sequence: TGTGCCAGCAGCCCAACCCGGGGCACTAACAATGAGCAGTTCTTC. Its protein product is CASSPTRGTNNEQFF.

The chain employs TRBV4-3 and TRBJ1-5, with D unclear. The CDR3 runs 13 residues. The germline V and J ends were trimmed by 1 base and 13 bases, with 14 bases remaining between them. Germline CDR1 LGHNA, CDR2 YSLEER. This chain's CDR3 is CASSQGQEIAQHF. As DNA, the CDR3 is TGCGCCAGCAGCCAAGGGCAGGAGATAGCACAGCATTTT.

The chain couples TRBV7-2 to TRBJ2-2; 14 bases map to TRBD2. Germline-derived CDR1 and CDR2 are SGHTA and FQGNSA. J gave up 8 bases and V 5 bases, and 16 bases lay outside the gene matches. This CDR3 contains 19 residues. The CDR3 DNA follows: TGTGCCAGCAGCCCTCCAGGACTAGCGGGAGGACAAAGCTCAGGGGAGCTGTTTTTT. Protein sequence: CASSPPGLAGGQSSGELFF.

Ten or more counts support this clonotype. The chain combines TRBV10-2 with TRBJ2-1; D is possibly TRBD1 (7 bases). Trimming pared 7 bases from V and 6 bases from J, leaving 13 bases between. Germline CDR1 reads WSHSY; CDR2 reads SAAADI. The CDR3 is made up of 13 amino acids. CDR3 sequence (DNA): TGCGCCAGCACAGGGCAGGGGGGCAATGAGCAGTTCTTC. Translating it yields CASTGQGGNEQFF.

On this clonotype: It is likely a read error, because the conserved phenylalanine at the end of the CDR3 is missing. The limits of the CDR3 on the DNA are not certain, so only TCRdb's listed CDR3 is given. The CDR3 loop reads CASSPRTPANT. V and J are TRBV25-1 and TRBJ1-3; the table's D call of TRBD1 was not tested on the DNA. The CDR3 spans 11 residues, counting both ends. CDR1 and CDR2 (germline): MGHDK, SYGVNS.

This clonotype has a count of ten or more. The chain joins TRBV6-6 to TRBJ2-5; 9 nucleotides line up with TRBD2. The CDR3 contains 18 residues. Germline values: CDR1 MNHNY, CDR2 SVGAGI (reference sequence). Trimming at V came to 2 bases and at J to 1 base, leaving 11 bases not matched to a gene. Here the CDR3 reads CASSYPLGTSPRQETQYF. The CDR3 bases are TGTGCCAGCAGTTACCCACTGGGGACTAGCCCTCGCCAAGAGACCCAGTACTTC.

This chain links TRBV5-1 with TRBJ2-1; 11 nucleotides align to TRBD2. The germline V gene has CDR1 SGHRS and CDR2 YFSETQ. CDR3 length equals 15 residues. V was clipped by 6 bases and J by 5 bases; unmatched bases: 7. The CDR3 protein is CASNPTSGRNNEQFF. DNA of the CDR3: TGCGCCAGCAATCCCACTAGCGGGAGAAACAATGAGCAGTTCTTC. Full variable domain (outside the CDR3, taken from reference TRBV5-1 and TRBJ2-1): KAGVTQTPRYLIKTRGQQVTLSCSPISGHRSVSWYQQTPGQGLQFLFEYFSETQRNKGNFPGRFSGRQFSNSRSEMNVSTLELGDSALYLCASNPTSGRNNEQFFGPGTRLTVL.

This clonotype was picked up many times. This CDR3 is CAWSGGQETQYF. CDR3 DNA: TGTGCCTGGAGTGGGGGGCAAGAGACCCAGTACTTC. V usage is TRBV30 and J usage is TRBJ2-5, with D perhaps given as TRBD1 or TRBD2 (5 bases each). Trimming removed 1 base at V and 2 bases at J, with 5 bases between. Germline CDR1 GTSNPN, CDR2 SVGIG (reference sequence). The CDR3 is made up of 12 amino acids.

The gene calls are TRBV28 and TRBJ1-3, with 10 bases identical to TRBD1. This CDR3 is 16 amino acids long. J gave up 3 bases and V 5 bases, and 7 bases lay outside the gene matches. CDR1 MDHEN and CDR2 SYDVKM come from the germline V gene. The CDR3 DNA is TGTGCCAGCAGTCTCAGACAGGGGGCAGTTGGAAACACCATATATTTT. Translating gives CASSLRQGAVGNTIYF. The entire variable domain, with the rest obtained from reference TRBV28 and TRBJ1-3, is as follows: DVKVTQSSRYLVKRTGEKVFLECVQDMDHENMFWYRQDPGLGLRLIYFSYDVKMKEKGDIPEGYSVSREKKERFSLILESASTNQTSMYLCASSLRQGAVGNTIYFGEGSWLTVV.

This clonotype was seen at least ten times. The V gene is TRBV20-1, the J gene TRBJ1-2; D not resolved. The germline gives CDR1 DFQATT, CDR2 SNEGSKA (reference sequence). The V gene lost 1 base and the J gene lost 8 bases, with 11 bases spanning the gap. CDR3 length: 12 residues. CDR3 in amino acids: CSARASGRGYTF. CDR3 in DNA: TGCAGTGCTAGAGCATCGGGTAGGGGCTACACCTTC.

This clonotype was found many times. The rearrangement joins TRBV7-2 to TRBJ2-7; no clear D. CDR3 length: 14 amino acids. The germline gives CDR1 SGHTA, CDR2 FQGNSA. With 1 base removed from V and 3 bases from J, the gap between germline ends came to 10 bases. In DNA form, the CDR3 reads TGTGCCAGCAGCTTAGGGCAGGTCGGCTACGAGCAGTACTTC. Translation gives CASSLGQVGYEQYF.

Ten or more counts support this clonotype. The chain uses TRBV6-5 and TRBJ1-6; D unclear. CDR1 MNHEY and CDR2 SVGAGI come from the germline V gene. This CDR3 has 17 amino acids. V shed 8 bases and J shed 0 bases, with 17 bases lying between them. In DNA, the CDR3 is TGTGCCAGCCAAAAAAGTAGAAGAAGCTCCTATAATTCACCCCTCCACTTT. This sequence encodes CASQKSRRSSYNSPLHF.

This clonotype appeared a few times. This probably arose from a read error, given a far larger clone one base away. V usage is TRBV19 and J usage is TRBJ2-1, with TRBD2 matching 7 bases. The V gene's germline CDR1 is LNHDA and CDR2 SQIVND (reference sequence). The CDR3 covers 11 residues. V lost 5 bases to trimming and J lost 12 bases; unmatched junction nucleotides: 4. The CDR3 DNA sequence: TGTGCCAGTAGTCGCGGGGGTGGGCAGTTCTTC. Its translation is CASSRGGGQFF. The full variable domain, its missing parts supplied by reference TRBV19 and TRBJ2-1, is DGGITQSPKYLFRKEGQNVTLSCEQNLNHDAMYWYRQDPGQGLRLIYYSQIVNDFQKGDIAEGYSVSREKKESFPLTVTSAQKNPTAFYLCASSRGGGQFFGPGTRLTVL.

A few counts support this clonotype. The J gene is TRBJ1-1, the V gene TRBV7-9, with D possibly TRBD1 on 5 matching bases. Deletions cut 7 bases from V and 4 bases from J, with 16 bases between. This CDR3 is built from 14 residues. CDR1 is SEHNR, CDR2 FQNEAQ, per germline (reference sequence). CDR3: CASNLQALTTEAFF. CDR3 DNA: TGTGCCAGCAACCTACAGGCGTTGACCACTGAAGCTTTCTTT. The full variable domain, in which reference TRBV7-9 and TRBJ1-1 provide the parts outside the CDR3, is DTGVSQNPRHKITKRGQNVTFRCDPISEHNRLYWYRQTLGQGPEFLTYFQNEAQLEKSRLLSDRFSAERPKGSFSTLEIQRTEQGDSAMYLCASNLQALTTEAFFGQGTRLTVV.

In its sample, this clonotype was seen many times. V is TRBV30 and J is TRBJ2-7; D may be TRBD1 or TRBD2 (6 bases each). Germline-derived CDR1 and CDR2 are GTSNPN and SVGIG (reference sequence). V gave up 5 bases and J gave up 3 bases, with 11 bases separating them. The CDR3 runs 12 residues. The CDR3 loop reads CAWGGRGYEQYF. CDR3 nucleotide sequence: TGTGCCTGGGGGGGGCGCGGCTACGAGCAGTACTTC. The full variable domain, completed using reference TRBV30 and TRBJ2-7, is SQTIHQWPATLVQPVGSPLSLECTVEGTSNPNLYWYRQAAGRGLQLLFYSVGIGQISSEVPQNLSASRPQDRQFILSSKKLLLSDSGFYLCAWGGRGYEQYFGPGTRLTVT.

The genes are TRBV20-1 and TRBJ2-5, with TRBD2 as a possible D gene (5 bases). The V and J ends lost 3 bases and 0 bases respectively, with 8 bases between them. The CDR3 has 13 amino acids. Germline V gene data show CDR1 as DFQATT and CDR2 as SNEGSKA (reference sequence). The CDR3 coding sequence is TGCAGTGCTAGTGTCGGGAACCAAGAGACCCAGTACTTC. It translates to CSASVGNQETQYF.

This clonotype appeared a few times. A read error is possible here, since a much larger clone lies one base away. V and J are TRBV20-1 and TRBJ2-7; possible D gene TRBD2, 5 bases. V lost 6 bases and J 6 bases, leaving 21 bases between the germline ends. CDR3 length equals 14 residues. The germline V gene has CDR1 DFQATT and CDR2 SNEGSKA (reference sequence). Here the CDR3 DNA reads TGCAGTGCCGCGACTTTAGGAGGTATCTCCGAGCAGTACTTC. Amino acid sequence: CSAATLGGISEQYF.

At least ten counts were recorded for this clonotype. Mismatch with germline at one junction end may stem from a read error. The chain has TRBV14 and TRBJ2-7; tentatively, D is TRBD1 (5 bases). The CDR3 covers 13 residues. Germline lookup yields CDR1 SGHDN and CDR2 FVKESK. The CDR3 here is CASSQAPIGVLDF. CDR3 sequence (DNA): TGTGCCAGCAGCCAAGCCCCCATAGGGGTGTTGGACTTC.

This clonotype was picked up many times. This chain joins TRBV7-9 and TRBJ2-2, with 8 positions matching TRBD2. The trim removed 5 bases at V and 4 bases at J, leaving 6 bases unmatched. CDR1 is SEHNR and CDR2 is FQNEAQ in the germline V gene (reference sequence). The CDR3 spans 15 residues. Here the CDR3 reads CASSPRLASTGELFF. The CDR3 nucleotides are TGTGCCAGCAGCCCCAGACTAGCGAGCACCGGGGAGCTGTTTTTT.

This clonotype was seen at least ten times. The rearrangement links TRBV19 to TRBJ2-7; TRBD2 agrees at 10 bases. The germline V gene encodes CDR1 LNHDA and CDR2 SQIVND (reference sequence). The CDR3 is made up of 19 amino acids. Trimming at V came to 0 bases and at J to 4 bases, leaving 15 bases not matched to a gene. CDR3 residues: CASSIDLWAGTSDIYEQYF. The CDR3 DNA sequence: TGTGCCAGTAGTATAGATCTGTGGGCCGGGACTAGCGACATTTACGAGCAGTACTTC.

This clonotype showed up just a few times. A junction boundary mismatches the germline segment, possibly from a read error. The rearrangement joins TRBV6-1 to TRBJ2-7; 8 bases fit TRBD2. The CDR3 loop spans 15 amino acids. Germline loops: CDR1 MNHNS, CDR2 SASEGT. CDR3 sequence (DNA): TGTGCCAGCAGTCAAGCGGGGGTCTTCTCCTACGAGCAGTACTTC. Amino acids: CASSQAGVFSYEQYF.